This is a list of T cell receptor beta chains from one sample in a study of T-cell reconstitution after alpha-beta-depleted transplantation in children. TCRdb processed the PCR reads anew with MiXCR; each CDR3 protein has one entry. This sample has 200,000 to 250,000 distinct CDR3 sequences, with around 9.2% found just once. The source was PBMCs, mostly from graft donor cells, collected 360 days after TCRalphabeta/CD19-depleted stem cell transplant. The receptors come from a male patient aged 2 to 10 who had a stem cell transplant for acute myeloid leukemia, so the T cells may come from the graft donor. CDR3s include the opening cysteine and the closing phenylalanine or tryptophan. Each record gives: J gene, V gene, CDR3 protein.

TRBJ1-5	TRBV12-3/TRBV12-4	CASSLVSQASQPQHF
TRBJ2-1	TRBV27	CASRPSSPYNEQFF
TRBJ2-1	TRBV11-3	CASRTGTSGITYNEQFF
TRBJ2-2	TRBV9	CASSVTSPANTGELFF
TRBJ2-1	TRBV7-2	CASSLAPPGLVDYNEQFF
TRBJ2-1	TRBV6-1	CASSVQMTGVNEQFF
TRBJ2-2	TRBV29-1	CSVRFTGELFF
TRBJ2-1	TRBV6-5	CASSSSMGWFF
TRBJ2-2	TRBV28	CASEQGANTGELFF
TRBJ2-2	TRBV28	CASSYRTGRVRTGELFF
TRBJ2-5	TRBV20-1	CSAPAGLQETQYF
TRBJ1-2	TRBV29-1	CSVEVGLWNYGYTF
TRBJ1-3	TRBV28	CASSLRKKAGNTIYF
TRBJ2-3	TRBV20-1	CSAPRGGADTQYF